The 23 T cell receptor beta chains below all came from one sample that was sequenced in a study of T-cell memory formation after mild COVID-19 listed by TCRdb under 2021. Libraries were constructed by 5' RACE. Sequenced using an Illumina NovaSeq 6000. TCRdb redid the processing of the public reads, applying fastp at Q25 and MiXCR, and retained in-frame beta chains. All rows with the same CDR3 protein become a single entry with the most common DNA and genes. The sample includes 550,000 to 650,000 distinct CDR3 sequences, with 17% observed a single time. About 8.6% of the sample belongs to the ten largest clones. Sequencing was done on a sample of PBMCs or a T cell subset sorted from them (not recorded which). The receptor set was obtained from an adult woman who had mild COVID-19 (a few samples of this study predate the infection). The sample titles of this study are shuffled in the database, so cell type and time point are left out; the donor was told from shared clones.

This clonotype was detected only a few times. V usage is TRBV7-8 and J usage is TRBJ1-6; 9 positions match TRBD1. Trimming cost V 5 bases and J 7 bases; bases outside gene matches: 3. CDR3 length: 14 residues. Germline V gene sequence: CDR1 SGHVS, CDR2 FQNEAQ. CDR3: CASSTGTGNSPLHF. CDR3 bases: TGTGCCAGCAGCACCGGGACAGGGAATTCACCCCTCCACTTT.

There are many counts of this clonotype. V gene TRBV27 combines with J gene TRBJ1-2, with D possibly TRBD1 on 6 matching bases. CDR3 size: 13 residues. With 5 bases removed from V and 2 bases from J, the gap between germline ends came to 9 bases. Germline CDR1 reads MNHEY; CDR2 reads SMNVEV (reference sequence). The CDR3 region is CASSHRENYGYTF. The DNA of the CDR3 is TGTGCCAGCAGTCACAGGGAGAACTATGGCTACACCTTC.

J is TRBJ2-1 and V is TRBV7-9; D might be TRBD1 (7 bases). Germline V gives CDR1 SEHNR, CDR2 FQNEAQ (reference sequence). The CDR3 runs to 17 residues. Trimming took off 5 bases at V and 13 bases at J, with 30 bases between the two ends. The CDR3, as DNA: TGTGCCAGCAGCCGACAAGGGACGAGAGACAGCCAGGGGGGACAGTTCTTC. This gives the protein CASSRQGTRDSQGGQFF.

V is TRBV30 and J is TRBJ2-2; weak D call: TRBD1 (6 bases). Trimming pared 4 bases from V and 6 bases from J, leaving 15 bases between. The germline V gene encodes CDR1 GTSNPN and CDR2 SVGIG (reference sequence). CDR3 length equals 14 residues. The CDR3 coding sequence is TGTGCCTGGACCGGGACATCAAGCCCCGGGGAGCTGTTTTTT. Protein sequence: CAWTGTSSPGELFF.

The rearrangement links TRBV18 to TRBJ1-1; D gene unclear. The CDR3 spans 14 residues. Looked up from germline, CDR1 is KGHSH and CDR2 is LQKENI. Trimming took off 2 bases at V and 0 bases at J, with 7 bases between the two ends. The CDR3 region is CASSPFDVNTEAFF. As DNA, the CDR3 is TGTGCCAGCTCACCATTCGACGTGAACACTGAAGCTTTCTTT.

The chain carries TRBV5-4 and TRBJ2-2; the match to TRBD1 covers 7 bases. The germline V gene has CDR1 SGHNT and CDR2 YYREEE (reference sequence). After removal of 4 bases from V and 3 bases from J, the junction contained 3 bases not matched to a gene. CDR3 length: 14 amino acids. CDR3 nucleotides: TGTGCCAGCAGCCCGGGACAGCACACCGGGGAGCTGTTTTTT. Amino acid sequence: CASSPGQHTGELFF.

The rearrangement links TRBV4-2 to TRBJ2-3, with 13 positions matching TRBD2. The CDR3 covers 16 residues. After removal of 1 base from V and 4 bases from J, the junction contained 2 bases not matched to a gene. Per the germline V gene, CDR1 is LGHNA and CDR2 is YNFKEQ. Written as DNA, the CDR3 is TGTGCCAGCAGCCAAGGGACTAGCGGGAGCCCAGATACGCAGTATTTT. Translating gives CASSQGTSGSPDTQYF.

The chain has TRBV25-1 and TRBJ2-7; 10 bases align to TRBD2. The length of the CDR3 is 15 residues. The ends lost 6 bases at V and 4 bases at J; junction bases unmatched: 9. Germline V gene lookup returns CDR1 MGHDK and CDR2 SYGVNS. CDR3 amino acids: CASREREGPGYEQYF. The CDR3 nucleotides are TGTGCCAGCAGGGAGCGGGAGGGCCCCGGGTACGAGCAGTACTTC.

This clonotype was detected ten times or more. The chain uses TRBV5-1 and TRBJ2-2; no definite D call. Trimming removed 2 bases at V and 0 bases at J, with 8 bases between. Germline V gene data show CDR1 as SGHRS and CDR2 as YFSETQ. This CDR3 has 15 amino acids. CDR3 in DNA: TGCGCCAGCAGCTTTTTTGATTCGAACACCGGGGAGCTGTTTTTT. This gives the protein CASSFFDSNTGELFF.

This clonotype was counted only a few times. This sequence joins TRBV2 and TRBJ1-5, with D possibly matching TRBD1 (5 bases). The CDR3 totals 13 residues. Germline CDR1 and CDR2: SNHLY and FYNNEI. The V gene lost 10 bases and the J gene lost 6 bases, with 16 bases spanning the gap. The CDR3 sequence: CATGGGWGQPQHF. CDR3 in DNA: TGTGCCACCGGCGGGGGTTGGGGTCAGCCCCAGCATTTT.

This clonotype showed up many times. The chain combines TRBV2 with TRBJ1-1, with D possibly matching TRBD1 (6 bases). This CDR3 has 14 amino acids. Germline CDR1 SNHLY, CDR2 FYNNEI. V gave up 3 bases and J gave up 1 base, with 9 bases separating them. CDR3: CASSDGGGNTEAFF. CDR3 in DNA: TGTGCCAGCAGTGACGGGGGCGGGAACACTGAAGCTTTCTTT. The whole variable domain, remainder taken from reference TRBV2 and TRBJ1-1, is EPEVTQTPSHQVTQMGQEVILRCVPISNHLYFYWYRQILGQKVEFLVSFYNNEISEKSEIFDDQFSVERPDGSNFTLKIRSTKLEDSAMYFCASSDGGGNTEAFFGQGTRLTVV.

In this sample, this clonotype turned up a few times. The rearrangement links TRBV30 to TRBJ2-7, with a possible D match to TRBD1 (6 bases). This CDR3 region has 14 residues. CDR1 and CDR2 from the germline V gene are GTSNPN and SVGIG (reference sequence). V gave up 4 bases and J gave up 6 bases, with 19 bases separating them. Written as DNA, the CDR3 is TGTGCCTGGACTCCCGGGACACAGGCTATCGAGCAGTACTTC. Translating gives CAWTPGTQAIEQYF.

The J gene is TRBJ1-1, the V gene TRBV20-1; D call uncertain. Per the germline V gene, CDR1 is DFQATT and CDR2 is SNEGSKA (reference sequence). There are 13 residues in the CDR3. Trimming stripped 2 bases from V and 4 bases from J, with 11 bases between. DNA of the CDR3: TGCAGTGCTAGAATTCCCCAGAGCACTGAAGCTTTCTTT. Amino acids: CSARIPQSTEAFF.

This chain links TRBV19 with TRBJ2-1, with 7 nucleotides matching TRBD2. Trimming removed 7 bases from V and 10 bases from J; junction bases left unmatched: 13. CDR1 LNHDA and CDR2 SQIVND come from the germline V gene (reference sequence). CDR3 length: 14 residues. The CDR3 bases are TGTGCCAGTACCCCTAGCGGTCCTTATAACGAGCAGTTCTTC. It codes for CASTPSGPYNEQFF.

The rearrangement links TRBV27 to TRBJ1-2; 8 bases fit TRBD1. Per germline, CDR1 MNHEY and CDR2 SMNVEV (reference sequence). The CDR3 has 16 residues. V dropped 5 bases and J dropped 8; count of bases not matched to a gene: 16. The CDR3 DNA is TGTGCCAGCAGTCGAACCGGACAGGGAGGGCAGCTGGGCTACACCTTC. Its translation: CASSRTGQGGQLGYTF.

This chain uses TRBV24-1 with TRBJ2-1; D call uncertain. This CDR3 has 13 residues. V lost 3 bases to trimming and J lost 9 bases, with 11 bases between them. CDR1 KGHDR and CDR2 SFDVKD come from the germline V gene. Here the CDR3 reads CATSDRSQGEQFF. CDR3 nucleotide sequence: TGTGCCACCAGTGATCGGTCGCAAGGTGAGCAGTTCTTC.

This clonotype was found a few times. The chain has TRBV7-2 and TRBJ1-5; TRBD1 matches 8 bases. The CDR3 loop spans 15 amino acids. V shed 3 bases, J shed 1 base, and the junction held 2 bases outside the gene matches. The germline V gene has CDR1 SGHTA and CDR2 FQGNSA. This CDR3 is CASSFDRGSNQPQHF. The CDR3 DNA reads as TGTGCCAGCAGCTTCGACAGGGGCAGCAATCAGCCCCAGCATTTT. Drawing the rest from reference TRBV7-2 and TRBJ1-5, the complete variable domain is GAGVSQSPSNKVTEKGKDVELRCDPISGHTALYWYRQSLGQGLEFLIYFQGNSAPDKSGLPSDRFSAERTGGSVSTLTIQRTQQEDSAVYLCASSFDRGSNQPQHFGDGTRLSIL.

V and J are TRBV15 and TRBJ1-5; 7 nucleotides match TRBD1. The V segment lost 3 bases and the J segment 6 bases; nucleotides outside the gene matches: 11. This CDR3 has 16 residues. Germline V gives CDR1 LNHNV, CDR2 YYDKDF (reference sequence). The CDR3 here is CATSRIKTGLGQPQHF. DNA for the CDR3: TGTGCCACCAGCAGGATAAAGACAGGGCTCGGTCAGCCCCAGCATTTT.

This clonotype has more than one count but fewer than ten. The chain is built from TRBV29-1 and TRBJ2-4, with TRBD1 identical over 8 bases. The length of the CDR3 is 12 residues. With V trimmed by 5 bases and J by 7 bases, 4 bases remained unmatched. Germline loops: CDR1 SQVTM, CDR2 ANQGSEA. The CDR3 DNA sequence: TGCAGCGTTTTGGACAGGGTGAACATTCAGTACTTC. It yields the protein CSVLDRVNIQYF.

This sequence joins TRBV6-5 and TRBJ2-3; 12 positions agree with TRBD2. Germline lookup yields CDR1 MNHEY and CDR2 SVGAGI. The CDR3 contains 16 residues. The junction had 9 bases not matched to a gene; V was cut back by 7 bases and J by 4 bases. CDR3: CASNKGLAGPADTQYF. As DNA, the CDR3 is TGTGCCAGCAATAAGGGACTAGCGGGTCCAGCAGATACGCAGTATTTT.

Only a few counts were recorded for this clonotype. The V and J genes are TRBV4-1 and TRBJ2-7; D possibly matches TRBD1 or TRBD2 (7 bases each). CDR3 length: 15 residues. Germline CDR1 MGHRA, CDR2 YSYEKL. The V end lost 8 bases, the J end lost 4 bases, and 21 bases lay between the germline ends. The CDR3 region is CASAQWAGGAYEQYF. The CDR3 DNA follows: TGCGCCAGCGCTCAATGGGCAGGGGGGGCTTACGAGCAGTACTTC.

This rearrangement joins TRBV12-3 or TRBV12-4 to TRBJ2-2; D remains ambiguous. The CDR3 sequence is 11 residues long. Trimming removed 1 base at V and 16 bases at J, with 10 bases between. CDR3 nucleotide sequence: TGTGCCAGCAGTTTAGGGGTAGCAAGGTTTTTT. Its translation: CASSLGVARFF.

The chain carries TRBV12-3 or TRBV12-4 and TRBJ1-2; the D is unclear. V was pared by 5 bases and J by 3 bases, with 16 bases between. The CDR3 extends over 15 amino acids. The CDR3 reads CASSLQRNGHYGYTF. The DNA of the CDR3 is TGTGCCAGCAGTCTCCAGCGGAATGGACACTATGGCTACACCTTC.